This T cell receptor (beta chain) was observed in a study of T cells after yellow fever vaccination. This clonotype showed up many times. Its antigen is still unknown. With 5 bases removed from V and 3 bases from J, the gap between germline ends came to 11 bases. This CDR3 has 13 amino acids. Study results and limitations: It was a small share of clonotypes that appeared in both CD4 and CD8 compartments. Peaking faster, on day 5 versus 15, the secondary response was nonetheless weaker. Most primary-vaccination clones recurred post-booster (roughly 96% CD4, just over 85% CD8).

Generation of TCR cDNA used 5'RACE template switching (which added a universal primer site and UMIs). Using its own MiXCR run on the 5' RACE reads, TCRdb lists one record per CDR3 protein. The data contain around 250,000 distinct CDR3 sequences, 6.9% of them singletons. The clonotype was recovered from a young man who received the YFV17D yellow fever vaccine. This rearrangement joins TRBV12-3 or TRBV12-4 to TRBJ2-7; D may be TRBD1 (6 bases). The material sequenced was CD4+ T cells sorted from PBMCs, taken 15 days after the yellow fever booster vaccination. CDR3 nucleotides: TGTGCCAGCAGTCTCGGACAGAACTACGAGCAGTACTTC. Its protein product is CASSLGQNYEQYF.